The clone carrying this T cell receptor beta chain was seen only once. Its antigen remains unknown. This record comes from a study of response to subunit inactivated influenza vaccine. TCRdb processed the RT-PCR reads anew with MiXCR; each CDR3 protein has one entry. Altogether hundreds of thousands of distinct CDR3 sequences are present, 12% to 15% being singletons, with the ten largest covering 6% to 9.5%. General study results and limits: Few additional T cells are recruited per seasonal influenza vaccination, authors suggested.

The source of this sequence is a man aged 50 to 60 who received an inactivated influenza vaccine. This specimen was PBMCs from blood, taken approximately 15 days before vaccination.

Here the CDR3 reads CSARGWGSEQFF. The CDR3 nucleotides are TGCAGTGCTAGAGGGTGGGGGAGCGAGCAGTTCTTC. This rearrangement joins TRBV20-1 to TRBJ2-1; either TRBD1 or TRBD2 may fit D (5 bases each). The CDR3 has 12 amino acids. Per the germline V gene, CDR1 is DFQATT and CDR2 is SNEGSKA (reference sequence). Trimming removed 1 base from V and 10 bases from J, with 11 bases in between.